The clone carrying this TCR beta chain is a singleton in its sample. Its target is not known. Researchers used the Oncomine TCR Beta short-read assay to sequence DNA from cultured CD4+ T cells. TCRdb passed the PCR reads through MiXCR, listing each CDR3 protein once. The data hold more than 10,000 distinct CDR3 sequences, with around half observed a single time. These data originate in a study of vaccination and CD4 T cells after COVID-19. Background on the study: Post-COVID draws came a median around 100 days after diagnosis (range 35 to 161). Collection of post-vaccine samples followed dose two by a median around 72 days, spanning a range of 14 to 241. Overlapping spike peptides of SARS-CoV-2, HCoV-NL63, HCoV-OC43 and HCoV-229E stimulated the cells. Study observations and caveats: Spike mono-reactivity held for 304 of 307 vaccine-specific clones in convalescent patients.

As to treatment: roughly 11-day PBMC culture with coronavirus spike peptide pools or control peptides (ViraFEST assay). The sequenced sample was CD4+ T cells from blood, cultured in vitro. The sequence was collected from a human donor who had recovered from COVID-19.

DNA for the CDR3: TGTGCCAGCTCTACTAGCGGAGGGGGGCGGAATGAGCAGTTCTTC. This sequence encodes CASSTSGGGRNEQFF. The chain carries TRBV12-3 or TRBV12-4 and TRBJ2-1; 8 positions agree with TRBD2. Losses at the gene ends were 8 bases for V and 7 bases for J; bases not matched to a gene: 13. The CDR3 consists of 15 residues.